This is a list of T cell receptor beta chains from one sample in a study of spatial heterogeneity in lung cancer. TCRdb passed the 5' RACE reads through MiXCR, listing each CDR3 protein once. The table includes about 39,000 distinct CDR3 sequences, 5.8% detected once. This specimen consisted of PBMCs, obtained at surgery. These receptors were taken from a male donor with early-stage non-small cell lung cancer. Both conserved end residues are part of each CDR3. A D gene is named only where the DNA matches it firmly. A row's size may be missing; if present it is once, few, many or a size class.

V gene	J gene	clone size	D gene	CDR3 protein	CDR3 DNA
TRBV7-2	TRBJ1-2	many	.	CASSLAPPQGFNYGYTF	TGTGCCAGCAGCTTAGCCCCCCCCCAGGGATTCAACTATGGCTACACCTTC
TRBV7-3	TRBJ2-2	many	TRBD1	CASSPTGATGELFF	TGTGCCAGCAGCCCCACAGGGGCGACCGGGGAGCTGTTTTTT
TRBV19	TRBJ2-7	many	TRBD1	CASTPGTAYEQYF	TGTGCCAGTACCCCAGGGACAGCCTACGAGCAGTACTTC
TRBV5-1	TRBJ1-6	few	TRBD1	CASSLGSPGQGGPTGSLHF	TGCGCCAGCAGCTTGGGTTCTCCGGGACAGGGCGGACCTACGGGATCCCTCCACTTT
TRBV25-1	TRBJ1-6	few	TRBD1	CASSQGGNSPLHF	TGTGCCAGCAGTCAGGGGGGGAATTCACCCCTCCACTTT
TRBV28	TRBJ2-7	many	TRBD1	CASRGLGTGVYEQYF	TGTGCCAGCAGGGGCCTTGGGACAGGGGTTTACGAGCAGTACTTC
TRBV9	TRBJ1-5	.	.	CASSVGYNSNQPQHF	TGTGCCAGCAGCGTAGGATACAATAGCAATCAGCCCCAGCATTTT
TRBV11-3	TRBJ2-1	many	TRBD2	CASSSAGRPEGEQFF	TGTGCCAGCAGCTCTGCCGGGAGGCCGGAAGGTGAGCAGTTCTTC
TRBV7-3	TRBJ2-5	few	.	CASSLTLKETQYF	TGTGCCAGCAGCTTAACCCTGAAAGAGACCCAGTACTTC
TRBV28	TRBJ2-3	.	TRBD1	CASSFQGATDTQYF	TGTGCCAGCAGTTTCCAGGGGGCCACAGATACGCAGTATTTT
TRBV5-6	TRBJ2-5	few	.	CASRERPSGETQYF	TGTGCCAGCAGAGAAAGACCTTCTGGCGAGACCCAGTACTTC
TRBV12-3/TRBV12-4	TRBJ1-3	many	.	CASSPREPSGNTIYF	TGTGCCAGCAGTCCCAGGGAACCCTCTGGAAACACCATATATTTT
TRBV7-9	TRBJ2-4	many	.	CASSPKFPVSDIQYF	TGTGCCAGCAGCCCCAAGTTTCCAGTTTCGGACATTCAGTACTTC
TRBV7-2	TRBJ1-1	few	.	CASSKGVASTEAFF	TGTGCCAGCAGTAAAGGGGTCGCGAGCACTGAAGCTTTCTTT
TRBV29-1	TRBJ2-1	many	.	CSHGQGGGNNEQFF	TGCAGCCATGGCCAGGGGGGCGGCAACAATGAGCAGTTCTTC
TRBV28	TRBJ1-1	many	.	CASSFRGRHFF	TGTGCCAGCAGTTTCCGAGGGCGGCATTTCTTT
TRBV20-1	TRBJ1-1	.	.	CSASPGDTEAFF	TGCAGTGCTAGTCCCGGGGACACTGAAGCTTTCTTT
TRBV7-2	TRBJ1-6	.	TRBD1	CASSLGTGFSPLHF	TGTGCCAGCAGCCTCGGGACAGGGTTTTCACCCCTCCACTTT
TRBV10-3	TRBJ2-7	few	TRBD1	CAISDWQGANEQYF	TGTGCCATCAGTGATTGGCAGGGGGCCAACGAGCAGTACTTC
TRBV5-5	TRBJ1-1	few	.	CASSLAGNTEAFF	TGTGCCAGCAGCTTGGCAGGGAACACTGAAGCTTTCTTT
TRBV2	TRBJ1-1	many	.	CASSGGVRYGEAFF	TGTGCCAGCAGCGGGGGGGTCCGGTATGGTGAAGCTTTCTTT
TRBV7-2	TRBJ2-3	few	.	CASSPSLGPSTDTQYF	TGTGCCAGCAGCCCCTCCCTTGGACCTAGCACAGATACGCAGTATTTT
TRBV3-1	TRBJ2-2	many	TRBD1	CASRETGANTGELFF	TGTGCCAGCAGAGAGACAGGGGCGAACACCGGGGAGCTGTTTTTT
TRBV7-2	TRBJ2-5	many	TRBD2	CASSLASSGGTETQYF	TGTGCCAGCAGTCTAGCGTCTAGCGGGGGGACCGAGACCCAGTACTTC
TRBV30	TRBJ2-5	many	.	CAAGLAHETQYF	TGTGCCGCTGGGTTAGCCCACGAGACCCAGTACTTC
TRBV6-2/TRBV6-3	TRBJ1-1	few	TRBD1	CASSYYRGGNTEAFF	TGTGCCAGCAGTTACTACAGGGGCGGGAACACTGAAGCTTTCTTT